Listed below are T cell receptor beta chains from one sample, sequenced in a study of cytomegalovirus exposure and HLA in healthy donors. The protocol was immunoSEQ multiplex PCR, while the TCRdb copy is restricted to in-frame clones and leaves out a portion. The sample holds some 140,000 clones, 70% to 90% seen once. Sequencing used PBMCs. The receptors come from a man aged 18 to 30 in good health and CMV-seropositive. CDR3s include the opening cysteine and the closing phenylalanine or tryptophan. The order of the fields is CDR3 DNA, CDR3 protein, V gene, D gene, J gene, clone size. A D gene is named only where the DNA matches it firmly. Some rows mark clone size as missing; the rest say once, few, many or name a class of expanded clone.

CDR3 DNA: TGTGCCAGCAGCCTGAGGACATCTTCCTACGAGCAGTACTTC
CDR3 protein: CASSLRTSSYEQYF
V gene: TRBV13
D gene: NA
J gene: TRBJ2-7
clone size: NA

CDR3 DNA: TGTGCCAGCAGCTTTCCGGGACTAGCGGGACACGAGCAGTACTTC
CDR3 protein: CASSFPGLAGHEQYF
V gene: TRBV5-6
D gene: TRBD2
J gene: TRBJ2-7
clone size: NA

CDR3 DNA: TGTGCCAGCAGTGTGGGGGCTGGCACAGATACGCAGTATTTT
CDR3 protein: CASSVGAGTDTQYF
V gene: TRBV27
D gene: NA
J gene: TRBJ2-3
clone size: NA

CDR3 DNA: TGTGCCAGTAGTATAACAGACGACACTGAAGCTTTCTTT
CDR3 protein: CASSITDDTEAFF
V gene: TRBV19
D gene: NA
J gene: TRBJ1-1
clone size: NA

CDR3 DNA: TGTGCCAGCAGCTTGACTAGCTCTGGGGCCAACGTCCTGACTTTC
CDR3 protein: CASSLTSSGANVLTF
V gene: TRBV5-8
D gene: NA
J gene: TRBJ2-6
clone size: NA

CDR3 DNA: TGCAGTGCTTTAGCGGTCTACGAGCAGTACTTC
CDR3 protein: CSALAVYEQYF
V gene: TRBV20-1
D gene: NA
J gene: TRBJ2-7
clone size: NA

CDR3 DNA: TGTGCCAGCAGCTTAGATCGGGCGGGGGTCCCGAACACCGGGGAGCTGTTTTTT
CDR3 protein: CASSLDRAGVPNTGELFF
V gene: TRBV7-6
D gene: TRBD2
J gene: TRBJ2-2
clone size: NA

CDR3 DNA: TGTGCCAGCAGACCAGGGCTTTCTGGAAACACCATATATTTT
CDR3 protein: CASRPGLSGNTIYF
V gene: TRBV28
D gene: NA
J gene: TRBJ1-3
clone size: NA

CDR3 DNA: TGTGCCAGTAAAAGGGGAAGTAGAACCGGGGAGCTGTTTTTT
CDR3 protein: CASKRGSRTGELFF
V gene: TRBV19
D gene: NA
J gene: TRBJ2-2
clone size: NA

CDR3 DNA: TGCGCCAGCAGCCAAGATGATATGGGGGGTTCACCCCTCCACTTT
CDR3 protein: CASSQDDMGGSPLHF
V gene: TRBV4-3
D gene: NA
J gene: TRBJ1-6
clone size: NA

CDR3 DNA: TGTGCCACCAGCAGAGATGGCAGGGGTCGTAAGGAAAAACTGTTTTTT
CDR3 protein: CATSRDGRGRKEKLFF
V gene: TRBV15
D gene: NA
J gene: TRBJ1-4
clone size: NA

CDR3 DNA: TGTGCCAGCAGCGACACAGGGGGTAACACTGAAGCTTTCTTT
CDR3 protein: CASSDTGGNTEAFF
V gene: TRBV5-4
D gene: TRBD1
J gene: TRBJ1-1
clone size: NA

CDR3 DNA: TGTGCCAGCAGTTACAGTTCGGTCCCAAACACCGGGGAGCTGTTTTTT
CDR3 protein: CASSYSSVPNTGELFF
V gene: TRBV6-5
D gene: NA
J gene: TRBJ2-2
clone size: NA

CDR3 DNA: TGTGCCAGCAGCGGAGAGACTAGCGGGAGGACCTACAATGAGCAGTTCTTC
CDR3 protein: CASSGETSGRTYNEQFF
V gene: TRBV7-9
D gene: TRBD2
J gene: TRBJ2-1
clone size: NA

CDR3 DNA: TGCGCCAGCAGCTTGTACACAGATACGCAGTATTTT
CDR3 protein: CASSLYTDTQYF
V gene: TRBV5-1
D gene: NA
J gene: TRBJ2-3
clone size: NA

CDR3 DNA: TGTGCCAGCTTCGGGATAATAGGCTACACCTTC
CDR3 protein: CASFGIIGYTF
V gene: TRBV19
D gene: NA
J gene: TRBJ1-2
clone size: NA

CDR3 DNA: TGTGCCAGCAGCTTATGGACAGGACCCTACGAGCAGTACTTC
CDR3 protein: CASSLWTGPYEQYF
V gene: TRBV7-2
D gene: TRBD1
J gene: TRBJ2-7
clone size: NA

CDR3 DNA: TGTGCCAGCGGCAGGGGCTCTGGAAACACCATATATTTT
CDR3 protein: CASGRGSGNTIYF
V gene: TRBV7-9
D gene: NA
J gene: TRBJ1-3
clone size: NA

CDR3 DNA: TGTGCCAGCTCACCTCAGGAAGGCTCCTACGAGCAGTACTTC
CDR3 protein: CASSPQEGSYEQYF
V gene: TRBV18
D gene: NA
J gene: TRBJ2-7
clone size: NA

CDR3 DNA: TGTGCCAGCAGCTTGGACAGGGACGCGTTGGTCACTGAAGCTTTCTTT
CDR3 protein: CASSLDRDALVTEAFF
V gene: TRBV5-6
D gene: NA
J gene: TRBJ1-1
clone size: NA

CDR3 DNA: TGTGCCAGCAGCCAGGTTGGACAGGCGTTCGCGAACACCGGGGAGCTGTTTTTT
CDR3 protein: CASSQVGQAFANTGELFF
V gene: TRBV14
D gene: TRBD1
J gene: TRBJ2-2
clone size: NA

CDR3 DNA: TGTGCCAGCAGTGAAAATGTCGGGTCCAATCAGCCCCAGCATTTT
CDR3 protein: CASSENVGSNQPQHF
V gene: TRBV6-1
D gene: NA
J gene: TRBJ1-5
clone size: NA

CDR3 DNA: TGCGCCAGCAGCCGGGACTACAACGTCGAGCAGTACTTC
CDR3 protein: CASSRDYNVEQYF
V gene: TRBV5-1
D gene: TRBD2
J gene: TRBJ2-7
clone size: few

CDR3 DNA: TGTGCCAGCAGCCCCGGACAGGTCAATCAGCCCCAGCATTTT
CDR3 protein: CASSPGQVNQPQHF
V gene: TRBV7-9
D gene: TRBD1
J gene: TRBJ1-5
clone size: many

CDR3 DNA: TGTGCCAGCACCACCTATGACGACAGGGGGAGCGATGAGCAGTTCTTC
CDR3 protein: CASTTYDDRGSDEQFF
V gene: TRBV9
D gene: TRBD1
J gene: TRBJ2-1
clone size: NA

CDR3 DNA: TGTGCCAGCAGCTTAAGGCAGGCCACCTACGAGCAGTACTTC
CDR3 protein: CASSLRQATYEQYF
V gene: TRBV11-2
D gene: NA
J gene: TRBJ2-7
clone size: NA

CDR3 DNA: TGTGCCAGCAGCTACTTCCCGGGACAATCCAAGCTCTATGGCTACACCTTC
CDR3 protein: CASSYFPGQSKLYGYTF
V gene: TRBV5-8
D gene: NA
J gene: TRBJ1-2
clone size: few

CDR3 DNA: TGTGCCAGCAGCCCCAGTCGCGGCAGCACAGATACGCAGTATTTT
CDR3 protein: CASSPSRGSTDTQYF
V gene: TRBV9
D gene: NA
J gene: TRBJ2-3
clone size: NA

CDR3 DNA: TGTGCCAGCAGTGGCTTGGAGGTCAGGGGGCAATCTAATGGGGCCAACGTCCTGACTTTC
CDR3 protein: CASSGLEVRGQSNGANVLTF
V gene: TRBV2
D gene: TRBD1
J gene: TRBJ2-6
clone size: NA